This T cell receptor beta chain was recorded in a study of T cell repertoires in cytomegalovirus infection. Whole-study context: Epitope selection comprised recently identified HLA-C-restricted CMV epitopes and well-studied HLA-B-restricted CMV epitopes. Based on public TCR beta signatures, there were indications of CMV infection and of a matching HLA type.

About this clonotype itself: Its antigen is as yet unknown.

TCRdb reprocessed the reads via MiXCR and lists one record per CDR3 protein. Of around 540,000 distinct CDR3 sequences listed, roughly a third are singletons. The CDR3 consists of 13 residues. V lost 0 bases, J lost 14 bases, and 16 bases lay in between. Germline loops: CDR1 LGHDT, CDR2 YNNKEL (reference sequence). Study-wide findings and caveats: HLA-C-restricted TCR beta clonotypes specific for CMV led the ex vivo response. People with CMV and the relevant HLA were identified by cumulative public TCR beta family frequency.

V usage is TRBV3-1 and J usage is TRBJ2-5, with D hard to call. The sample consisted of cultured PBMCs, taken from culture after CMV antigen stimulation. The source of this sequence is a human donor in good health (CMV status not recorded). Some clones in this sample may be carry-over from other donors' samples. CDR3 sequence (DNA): TGTGCCAGCAGCCAAGAAGAAATAGCCATAAGATACTTC. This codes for CASSQEEIAIRYF.